This TCR beta chain was sequenced during a study of T cell responses to AZD1222 COVID-19 vaccine. The data were produced by immunoSEQ multiplex PCR, yet TCRdb's version contains in-frame clones alone and is incomplete. The sample lists just under 95,000 clones, approximately 91% occurring once. The source of this sequence is an adult in good health. The sequenced sample was peripheral blood, obtained on day 0 of AZD1222 vaccination.

In DNA, the CDR3 is TGTGCCAGCAGCTCAACGCCAGGGGCGTTGAACACTGAAGCTTTCTTT. Amino acids: CASSSTPGALNTEAFF. The chain uses TRBV5-4 and TRBJ1-1, with D perhaps matching TRBD1 (6 bases). The germline CDR1 and CDR2 sequences are SGHNT and YYREEE (reference sequence). The CDR3 consists of 16 residues. The V end was cut by 3 bases, the J end by 0 bases, with 15 bases between.